This is a list of T cell receptor beta chains from one sample in a study of T cells in Graves' hyperthyroidism and ophthalmopathy. TCRdb used MiXCR to reprocess the multiplex PCR reads, holding one entry per CDR3 protein. Of hundreds of thousands of distinct CDR3 sequences detected, about 38% appear once; the ten largest clones hold about 8.9%. Material: blood. These receptors all stem from a man aged 18 to 30 with Graves' hyperthyroidism. The CDR3 runs from the conserved cysteine through the conserved F or W. A D gene is named only where the DNA matches it firmly. Size tells how often a clone was seen (once, few, many) or the class of an expanded clone, and some rows leave it out.

V: TRBV29-1
J: TRBJ2-7
D: NA
size: NA
CDR3: CSVVVGEQYF
DNA: TGCAGCGTTGTAGTGGGCGAGCAGTACTTC

V: TRBV14
J: TRBJ1-6
D: NA
size: many
CDR3: CASRAGPYSPLHF
DNA: TGTGCCAGTCGGGCCGGCCCGTATTCACCCCTCCACTTT

V: TRBV20-1
J: TRBJ1-5
D: NA
size: many
CDR3: CSAAQDRHSNQPQHF
DNA: TGCAGTGCCGCCCAGGACAGACATAGCAATCAGCCCCAGCATTTT

V: TRBV9
J: TRBJ2-5
D: NA
size: NA
CDR3: CASSPHLDSQETQYF
DNA: TGTGCCAGCAGCCCCCACCTCGACAGCCAAGAGACCCAGTACTTC

V: TRBV15
J: TRBJ1-5
D: TRBD1
size: many
CDR3: CATSGDRGQDQPQHF
DNA: TGTGCCACCAGCGGAGACAGGGGGCAAGATCAGCCCCAGCATTTT

V: TRBV5-1
J: TRBJ2-7
D: NA
size: NA
CDR3: CASSLFQDSSYEQYF
DNA: TGCGCCAGCAGCTTGTTCCAGGATAGCTCCTACGAGCAGTACTTC

V: TRBV5-6
J: TRBJ1-1
D: TRBD1
size: many
CDR3: CASSRGQGRTEAFF
DNA: TGTGCCAGCAGTAGGGGACAGGGGAGGACTGAAGCTTTCTTT

V: TRBV6-5
J: TRBJ1-2
D: TRBD1
size: NA
CDR3: CASSPLQGIGGYTF
DNA: TGTGCCAGCAGTCCCTTACAGGGGATAGGTGGCTACACCTTC

V: TRBV29-1
J: TRBJ1-1
D: TRBD1
size: many
CDR3: CSVEDLQGAVLYTEAFF
DNA: TGCAGCGTTGAAGATCTTCAGGGGGCGGTTTTATACACTGAAGCTTTCTTT

V: TRBV24-1
J: TRBJ2-3
D: NA
size: NA
CDR3: CATSDRAVDTDTQYF
DNA: TGTGCCACCAGTGACCGAGCGGTAGACACAGATACGCAGTATTTT

V: TRBV19
J: TRBJ2-2
D: TRBD1
size: many
CDR3: CASDDRGLGGELFF
DNA: TGTGCCAGCGACGACAGGGGACTCGGCGGGGAGCTGTTTTTT

V: TRBV19
J: TRBJ1-5
D: NA
size: many
CDR3: CASSIIQGGNQPQHF
DNA: TGTGCCAGTAGTATCATACAGGGCGGCAATCAGCCCCAGCATTTT

V: TRBV7-2
J: TRBJ2-6
D: TRBD1
size: few
CDR3: CASSQDREGANVLTF
DNA: TGCGCCAGCAGCCAAGACAGGGAAGGGGCCAACGTCCTGACTTTC